This TCR beta chain stems from a study of T cells in Graves' hyperthyroidism and ophthalmopathy. V was shortened by 4 bases and J by 7 bases, with 8 bases between the two germline ends. The CDR3 has 11 amino acids. CDR1 and CDR2 from the germline V gene are ENHRY and SYGVKD. RNA transcripts yielded amplified TCR beta CDR3 regions. An initial round of RT-PCR targeting the TCR CDR3 relied on the HTBI primer set. TCRdb independently ran MiXCR on the multiplex PCR reads; one entry per CDR3 protein. This table holds about 610,000 distinct CDR3 sequences, more than 45% found once. This clonotype originated in a woman between 18 and 29 years old with Graves' hyperthyroidism. Material: peripheral blood or thyroid tissue (not recorded which). V gene TRBV10-3 combines with J gene TRBJ2-7; no clear D. The CDR3 DNA sequence: TGTGCCATCAGTGGTGTCAGGGAGCAGTACTTC. It specifies CAISGVREQYF.